Presented here are 3 T cell receptor beta chains from one specimen sequenced in a study of cytomegalovirus exposure and HLA in healthy donors (TCRdb year 2017). Preparation of the library involved the immunoSEQ multiplex PCR assay. The multiplex PCR relied on a mix of 60 forward primers for TCR Vbeta segments and 13 reverse primers for TCR Jbeta segments. TCRdb limited this immuneACCESS table to in-frame rearrangements with V and J called. A share of clones is missing; checked studies link under half to unresolved V genes, and the rest is unexplained. This sample has approximately 210,000 clones in its table, and roughly four fifths of those were observed once. 10% of the sample goes to the ten largest clones. Source material: PBMCs. All receptors derive from a woman between 50 and 59 years old in good health and CMV-seropositive.

The V gene is TRBV5-1, the J gene TRBJ2-7; the D gene is possibly TRBD1 (6 bases). V was shortened by 2 bases and J by 6 bases, with 15 bases between the two germline ends. The CDR3 totals 14 residues. The V gene's germline CDR1 is SGHRS and CDR2 YFSETQ. Written as DNA, the CDR3 is TGCGCCAGCAGCTTACCCAGTCAGGGGTCCGAGCAGTACTTC. Translation: CASSLPSQGSEQYF.

The chain has TRBV5-1 and TRBJ1-4; D remains unclear. Germline values: CDR1 SGHRS, CDR2 YFSETQ. The germline V and J ends were trimmed by 0 bases and 5 bases, with 14 bases remaining between them. CDR3 size: 16 residues. DNA for the CDR3: TGCGCCAGCAGCTTGGCGATCGGGGTGGGAAATGAAAAACTGTTTTTT. Translation gives CASSLAIGVGNEKLFF.

Note on this clone: One end of the junction does not line up with germline, which may come from a read error. The J gene is TRBJ2-4, the V gene TRBV18, with 9 bases aligning to TRBD1. The germline CDR1 and CDR2 sequences are KGHSH and LQKENI. This CDR3 spans 11 amino acids. The CDR3 loop reads CASSPGQGLFF. The CDR3 region has the DNA TGTGCCAGCTCACCGGGACAGGGCCTTTTTTTC.